These 7 T cell receptor beta chains share one sample of origin, sequenced in a study of long-term antiretroviral therapy in people with HIV. The assay used was immunoSEQ (version v3.0), run at survey level. Data came from immunoSEQ multiplex PCR; TCRdb stores just in-frame clones and leaves some out. The table lists tens of thousands of clones, about 88% of them singletons. Sample: unsorted PBMCs, taken 0.6 years after starting antiretroviral therapy. The receptor source for this set is a man in his 60s with HIV.

Only one count was recorded for this clone. This sequence joins TRBV19 and TRBJ2-1; TRBD2 agrees at 7 bases. CDR1 is LNHDA, CDR2 SQIVND, per germline (reference sequence). The CDR3 is 15 amino acids. V lost 2 bases, J lost 3 bases, and 4 bases stayed unmatched. The CDR3 is CASSINREDYNEQFF. The CDR3 DNA reads TGTGCCAGTAGTATAAATCGGGAGGACTACAATGAGCAGTTCTTC.

The CDR3 region is CATSREGWSSYEQYF. The CDR3 nucleotides read TGTGCCACCAGCAGAGAGGGCTGGAGCTCCTACGAGCAGTACTTC. V gene TRBV15 combines with J gene TRBJ2-7; D unclear. The V gene's germline CDR1 is LNHNV and CDR2 YYDKDF (reference sequence). There are 15 residues in the CDR3. Between the trimmed V and J ends, which lost 0 bases and 0 bases, there was a span of 9 bases.

The chain is built from TRBV10-1 and TRBJ1-2; no clear D. The V gene lost 2 bases and the J gene lost 6 bases, with 10 bases spanning the gap. Germline values: CDR1 WNHNN, CDR2 SYGVQD (reference sequence). This CDR3 comprises 13 residues. This CDR3 is CASSEAGPHGYTF. The DNA for the CDR3 is TGCGCCAGCAGTGAGGCAGGCCCGCATGGCTACACCTTC.

V usage is TRBV6-5 and J usage is TRBJ1-4; no clear D gene. The germline V and J ends were trimmed by 0 bases and 9 bases, with 17 bases remaining between them. CDR1 and CDR2 (germline): MNHEY, SVGAGI. The CDR3 has 16 residues. CDR3 in DNA: TGTGCCAGCAGTTACTCGATATCGCCGGTGAGGAAAAAACTGTTTTTT. It codes for CASSYSISPVRKKLFF.

This rearrangement joins TRBV9 to TRBJ2-5, with 7 positions matching TRBD2. Trimming cost V 5 bases and J 3 bases; bases outside gene matches: 7. CDR1 is SGDLS and CDR2 is YYNGEE in the germline V gene. CDR3 length: 14 residues. In DNA, the CDR3 is TGTGCCAGCAGTGCCGGGGGGACTAAAGAGACCCAGTACTTC. Amino acids: CASSAGGTKETQYF.

The rearrangement links TRBV10-1 to TRBJ2-1; 15 positions match TRBD2. The germline CDR1 and CDR2 sequences are WNHNN and SYGVQD (reference sequence). The CDR3 covers 17 residues. The V segment lost 2 bases and the J segment 5 bases; nucleotides outside the gene matches: 4. The CDR3 nucleotides read TGCGCCAGCAGTGAGCGAGGGACTAGCGGGAGGAACAATGAGCAGTTCTTC. Translating gives CASSERGTSGRNNEQFF.

V is TRBV11-2 and J is TRBJ2-3, with D tentatively TRBD1 or TRBD2 (5 bases each). CDR1 and CDR2 from the germline V gene are SGHAT and FQNNGV. The CDR3 length is 15 residues. Trimming stripped 7 bases from V and 1 base from J, with 15 bases between. The CDR3 sequence is CASTPYGGRTDTQYF. CDR3 nucleotides: TGTGCCAGCACCCCCTATGGGGGACGCACAGATACGCAGTATTTT. Based on the CDR3 plus reference TRBV11-2 and TRBJ2-3, the full variable domain is EAGVAQSPRYKIIEKRQSVAFWCNPISGHATLYWYQQILGQGPKLLIQFQNNGVVDDSQLPKDRFSAERLKGVDSTLKIQPAKLEDSAVYLCASTPYGGRTDTQYFGPGTRLTVL.